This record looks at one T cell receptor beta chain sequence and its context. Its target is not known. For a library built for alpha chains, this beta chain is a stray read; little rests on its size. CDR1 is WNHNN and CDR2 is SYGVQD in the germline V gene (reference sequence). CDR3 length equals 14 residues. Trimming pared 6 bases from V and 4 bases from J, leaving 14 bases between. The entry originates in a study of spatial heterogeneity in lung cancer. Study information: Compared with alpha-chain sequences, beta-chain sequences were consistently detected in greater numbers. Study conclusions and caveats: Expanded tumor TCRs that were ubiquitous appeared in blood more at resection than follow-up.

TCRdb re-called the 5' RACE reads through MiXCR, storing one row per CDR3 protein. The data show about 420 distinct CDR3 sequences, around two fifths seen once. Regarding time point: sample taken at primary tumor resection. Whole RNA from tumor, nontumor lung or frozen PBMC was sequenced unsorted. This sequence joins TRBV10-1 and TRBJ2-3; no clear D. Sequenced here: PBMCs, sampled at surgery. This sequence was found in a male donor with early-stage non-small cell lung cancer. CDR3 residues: CASSKESPSDTQYF. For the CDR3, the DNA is TGCGCCAGCAGCAAGGAATCCCCCTCAGATACGCAGTATTTT.